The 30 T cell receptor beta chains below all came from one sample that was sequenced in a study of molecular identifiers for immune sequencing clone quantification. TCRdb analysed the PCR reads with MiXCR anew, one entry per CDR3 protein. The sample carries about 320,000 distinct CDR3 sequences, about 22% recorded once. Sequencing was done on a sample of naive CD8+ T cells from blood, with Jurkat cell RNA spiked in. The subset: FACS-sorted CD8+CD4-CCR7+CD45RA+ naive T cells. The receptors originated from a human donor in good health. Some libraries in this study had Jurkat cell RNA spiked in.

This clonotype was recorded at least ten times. CDR3 region: CASSERTGTNYGYTF. For the CDR3, the DNA is TGTGCCAGCAGTGAGAGGACAGGCACTAACTATGGCTACACCTTC. The J gene is TRBJ1-2, the V gene TRBV6-1; TRBD1 agrees at 7 bases. The CDR3 contains 15 residues. Germline V lookup: CDR1 MNHNS, CDR2 SASEGT. Unmatched junction bases numbered 4, after V lost 3 bases and J lost 0 bases.

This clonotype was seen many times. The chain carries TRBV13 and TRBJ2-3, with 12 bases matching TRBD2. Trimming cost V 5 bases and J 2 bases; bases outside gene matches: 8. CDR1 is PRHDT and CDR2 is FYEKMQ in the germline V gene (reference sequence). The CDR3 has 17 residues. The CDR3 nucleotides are TGTGCCAGCAGCGGGCAGAGACTAGCGGGAGTCACAGATACGCAGTATTTT. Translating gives CASSGQRLAGVTDTQYF. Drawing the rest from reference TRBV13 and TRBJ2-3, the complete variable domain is AAGVIQSPRHLIKEKRETATLKCYPIPRHDTVYWYQQGPGQDPQFLISFYEKMQSDKGSIPDRFSAQQFSDYHSELNMSSLELGDSALYFCASSGQRLAGVTDTQYFGPGTRLTVL.

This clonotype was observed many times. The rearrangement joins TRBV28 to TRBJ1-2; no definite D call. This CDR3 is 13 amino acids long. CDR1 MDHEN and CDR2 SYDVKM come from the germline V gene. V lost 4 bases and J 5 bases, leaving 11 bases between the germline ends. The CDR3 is CASSSGPSYGYTF. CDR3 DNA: TGTGCCAGCAGTTCAGGACCGTCTTATGGCTACACCTTC.

CDR3 DNA sequence: TGTGCCAGCAGCTTCCCACGCGCGGGGGGGGGCACAGATACGCAGTATTTT. It codes for CASSFPRAGGGTDTQYF. The genes are TRBV7-2 and TRBJ2-3; 9 nucleotides align to TRBD2. CDR1 and CDR2 (germline): SGHTA, FQGNSA. There are 17 residues in the CDR3. J lost 1 base, V lost 3 bases, and 8 bases had no gene match. Based on the CDR3 plus reference TRBV7-2 and TRBJ2-3, the full variable domain is GAGVSQSPSNKVTEKGKDVELRCDPISGHTALYWYRQSLGQGLEFLIYFQGNSAPDKSGLPSDRFSAERTGGSVSTLTIQRTQQEDSAVYLCASSFPRAGGGTDTQYFGPGTRLTVL.

Written as DNA, the CDR3 is TGTGCCAGCAGCTTGAGGAAGAACACCGGGGAGCTGTTTTTT. This translates into CASSLRKNTGELFF. This chain connects TRBV7-8 to TRBJ2-2; no clear D gene. This CDR3 is 14 amino acids long. Germline-derived CDR1 and CDR2 are SGHVS and FQNEAQ. V dropped 3 bases and J dropped 1 base, with 6 bases sitting between them.

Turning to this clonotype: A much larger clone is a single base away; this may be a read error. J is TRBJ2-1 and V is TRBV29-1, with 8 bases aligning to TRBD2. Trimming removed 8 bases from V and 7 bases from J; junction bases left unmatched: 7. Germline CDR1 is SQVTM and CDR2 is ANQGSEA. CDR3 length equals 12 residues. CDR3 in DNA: TGCAGCATTACTAGCGGCCGGAATGAGCAGTTCTTC. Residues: CSITSGRNEQFF.

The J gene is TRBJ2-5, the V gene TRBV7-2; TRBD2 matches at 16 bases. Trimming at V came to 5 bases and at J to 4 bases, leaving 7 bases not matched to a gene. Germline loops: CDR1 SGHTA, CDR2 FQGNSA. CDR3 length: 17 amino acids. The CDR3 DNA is TGTGCCAGCAGCCTAGGGACTAGCGGGGGGGCCACAGAGACCCAGTACTTC. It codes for CASSLGTSGGATETQYF.

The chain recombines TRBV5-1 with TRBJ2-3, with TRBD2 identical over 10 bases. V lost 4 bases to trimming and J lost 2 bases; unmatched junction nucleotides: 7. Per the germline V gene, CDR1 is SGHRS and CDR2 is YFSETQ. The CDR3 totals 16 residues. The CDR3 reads CASSETSGASTDTQYF. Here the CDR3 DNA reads TGCGCCAGCAGCGAAACTAGCGGGGCTTCCACAGATACGCAGTATTTT.

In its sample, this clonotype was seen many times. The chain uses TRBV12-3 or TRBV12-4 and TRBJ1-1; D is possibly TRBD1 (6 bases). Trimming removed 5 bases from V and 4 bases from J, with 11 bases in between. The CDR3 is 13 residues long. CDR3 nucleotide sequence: TGTGCCAGCAGTCGGGGGGGGGCCACTGAAGCTTTCTTT. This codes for CASSRGGATEAFF.

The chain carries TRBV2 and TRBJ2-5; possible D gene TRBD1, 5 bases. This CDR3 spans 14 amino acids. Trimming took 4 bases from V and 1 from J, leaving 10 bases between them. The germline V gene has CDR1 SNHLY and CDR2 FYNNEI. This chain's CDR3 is CASSVTEIQETQYF. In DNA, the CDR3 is TGTGCCAGCAGTGTGACAGAGATCCAAGAGACCCAGTACTTC. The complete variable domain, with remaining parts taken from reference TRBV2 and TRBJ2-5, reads EPEVTQTPSHQVTQMGQEVILRCVPISNHLYFYWYRQILGQKVEFLVSFYNNEISEKSEIFDDQFSVERPDGSNFTLKIRSTKLEDSAMYFCASSVTEIQETQYFGPGTRLLVL.

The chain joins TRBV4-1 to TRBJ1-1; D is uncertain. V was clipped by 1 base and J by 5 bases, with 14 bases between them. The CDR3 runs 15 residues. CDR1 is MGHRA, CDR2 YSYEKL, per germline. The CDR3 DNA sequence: TGCGCCAGCAGCCAAGGCGGTGGTGGGCGGACTGAAGCTTTCTTT. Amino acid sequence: CASSQGGGGRTEAFF.

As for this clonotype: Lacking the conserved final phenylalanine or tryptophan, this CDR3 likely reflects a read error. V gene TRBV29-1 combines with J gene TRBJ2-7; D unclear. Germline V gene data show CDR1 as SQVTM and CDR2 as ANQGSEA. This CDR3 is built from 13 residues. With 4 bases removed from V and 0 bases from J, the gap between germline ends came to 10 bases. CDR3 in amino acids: CSVAASSSYEQYI. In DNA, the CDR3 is TGCAGCGTTGCGGCGTCGAGCTCCTACGAGCAGTACATC.

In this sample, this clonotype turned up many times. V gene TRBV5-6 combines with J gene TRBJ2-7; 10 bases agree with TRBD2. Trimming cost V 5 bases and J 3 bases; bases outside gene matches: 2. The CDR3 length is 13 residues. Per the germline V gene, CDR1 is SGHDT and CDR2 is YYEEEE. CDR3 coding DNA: TGTGCCAGCAGATTAGCGGGAGGCTACGAGCAGTACTTC. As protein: CASRLAGGYEQYF.

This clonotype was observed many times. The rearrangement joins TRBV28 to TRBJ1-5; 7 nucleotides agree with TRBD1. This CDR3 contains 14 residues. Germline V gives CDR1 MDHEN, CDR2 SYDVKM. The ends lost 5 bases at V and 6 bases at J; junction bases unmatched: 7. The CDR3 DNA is TGTGCCAGCAGTCTGACCAGGGGGAGTCAGCCCCAGCATTTT. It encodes CASSLTRGSQPQHF. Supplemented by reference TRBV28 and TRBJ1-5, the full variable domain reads DVKVTQSSRYLVKRTGEKVFLECVQDMDHENMFWYRQDPGLGLRLIYFSYDVKMKEKGDIPEGYSVSREKKERFSLILESASTNQTSMYLCASSLTRGSQPQHFGDGTRLSIL.

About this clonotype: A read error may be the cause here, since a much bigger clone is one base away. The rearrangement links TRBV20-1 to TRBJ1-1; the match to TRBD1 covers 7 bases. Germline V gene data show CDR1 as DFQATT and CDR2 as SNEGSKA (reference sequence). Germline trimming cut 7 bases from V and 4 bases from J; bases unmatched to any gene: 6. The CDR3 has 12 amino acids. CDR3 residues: CSVSTGSTEAFF. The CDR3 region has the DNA TGCAGTGTGTCGACAGGGAGCACTGAAGCTTTCTTT.

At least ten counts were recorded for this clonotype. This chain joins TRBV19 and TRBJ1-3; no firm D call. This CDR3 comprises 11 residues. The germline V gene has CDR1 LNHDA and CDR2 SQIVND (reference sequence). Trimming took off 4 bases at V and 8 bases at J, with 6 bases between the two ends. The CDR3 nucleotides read TGTGCCAGTAGTACCTTCGACACCATATATTTT. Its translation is CASSTFDTIYF.

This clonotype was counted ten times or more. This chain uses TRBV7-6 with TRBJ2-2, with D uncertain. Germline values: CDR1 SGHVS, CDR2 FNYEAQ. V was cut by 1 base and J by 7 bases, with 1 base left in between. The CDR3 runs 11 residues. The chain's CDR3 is CASSLDGELFF. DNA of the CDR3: TGTGCCAGCAGCTTAGACGGGGAGCTGTTTTTT.

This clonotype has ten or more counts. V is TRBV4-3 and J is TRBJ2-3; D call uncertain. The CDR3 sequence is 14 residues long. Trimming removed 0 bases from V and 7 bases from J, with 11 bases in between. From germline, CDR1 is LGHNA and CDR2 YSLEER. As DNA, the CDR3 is TGCGCCAGCAGCCAAGATAAGACCGTGAATACGCAGTATTTT. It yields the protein CASSQDKTVNTQYF.

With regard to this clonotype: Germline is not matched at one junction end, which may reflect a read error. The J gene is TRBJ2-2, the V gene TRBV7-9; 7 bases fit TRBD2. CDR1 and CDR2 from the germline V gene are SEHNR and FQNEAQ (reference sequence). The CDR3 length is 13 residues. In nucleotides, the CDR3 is TGTGCCAGCAGCTTCGTTGGTGGCGGGGGGCTGTTTTTT. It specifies CASSFVGGGGLFF.

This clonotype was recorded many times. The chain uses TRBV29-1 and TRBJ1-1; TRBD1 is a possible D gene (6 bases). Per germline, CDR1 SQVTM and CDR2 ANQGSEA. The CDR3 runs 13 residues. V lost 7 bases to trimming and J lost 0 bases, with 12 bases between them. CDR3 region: CSASGTLNTEAFF. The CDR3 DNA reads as TGCAGCGCATCCGGGACATTGAACACTGAAGCTTTCTTT. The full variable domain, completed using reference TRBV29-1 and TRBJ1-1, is SAVISQKPSRDICQRGTSLTIQCQVDSQVTMMFWYRQQPGQSLTLIATANQGSEATYESGFVIDKFPISRPNLTFSTLTVSNMSPEDSSIYLCSASGTLNTEAFFGQGTRLTVV.

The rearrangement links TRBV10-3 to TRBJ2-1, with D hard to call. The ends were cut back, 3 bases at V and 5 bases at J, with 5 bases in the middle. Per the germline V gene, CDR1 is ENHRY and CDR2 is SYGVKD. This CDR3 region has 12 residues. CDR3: CAISEYDNEQFF. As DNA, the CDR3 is TGTGCCATCAGTGAATATGACAATGAGCAGTTCTTC.

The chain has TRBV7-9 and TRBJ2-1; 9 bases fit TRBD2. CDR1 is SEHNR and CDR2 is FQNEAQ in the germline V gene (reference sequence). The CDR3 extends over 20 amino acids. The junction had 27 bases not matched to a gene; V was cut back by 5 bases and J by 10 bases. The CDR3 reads CASSPPRASGTLLRTKEQFF. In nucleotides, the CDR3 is TGTGCCAGCAGCCCTCCTCGGGCTAGCGGGACCCTCCTGAGAACCAAAGAGCAGTTCTTC.

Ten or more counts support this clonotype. This CDR3 is CSASGVAFNTGELFF. The CDR3 region has the DNA TGCAGTGCTAGTGGGGTAGCCTTTAACACCGGGGAGCTGTTTTTT. The chain is built from TRBV20-1 and TRBJ2-2, with no clear D. The V gene's germline CDR1 is DFQATT and CDR2 SNEGSKA (reference sequence). CDR3 length: 15 residues. Trimming took off 3 bases at V and 2 bases at J, with 13 bases between the two ends.

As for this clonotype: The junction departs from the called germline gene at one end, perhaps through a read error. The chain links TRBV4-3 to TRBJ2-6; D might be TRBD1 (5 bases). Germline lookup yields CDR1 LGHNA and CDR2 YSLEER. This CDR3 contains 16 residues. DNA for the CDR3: TGCGCCAGCAGCCAAGACAGGAGAGATGGGGCCAACGTCCCGACTTTC. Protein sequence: CASSQDRRDGANVPTF.

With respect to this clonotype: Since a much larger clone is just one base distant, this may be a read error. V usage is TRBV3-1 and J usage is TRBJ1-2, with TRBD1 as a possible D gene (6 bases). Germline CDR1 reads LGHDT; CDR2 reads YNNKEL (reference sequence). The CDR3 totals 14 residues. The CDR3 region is CASSQEGGAYGYAF. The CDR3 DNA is TGTGCCAGCAGCCAAGAAGGGGGGGCCTATGGCTACGCCTTC.

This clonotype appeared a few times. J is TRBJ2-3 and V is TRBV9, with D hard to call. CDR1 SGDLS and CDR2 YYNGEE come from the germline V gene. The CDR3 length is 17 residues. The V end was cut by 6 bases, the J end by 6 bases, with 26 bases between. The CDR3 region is CASNGFGSGLSSDTQYF. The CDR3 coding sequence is TGTGCCAGCAATGGATTTGGATCCGGTTTAAGTTCGGATACGCAGTATTTT.

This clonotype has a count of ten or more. The CDR3 region has the DNA TGTGCCAGCAGCTCAGGGACTAGAACGAACAATGAGCAGTTCTTC. This gives the protein CASSSGTRTNNEQFF. V is TRBV5-4 and J is TRBJ2-1; 8 nucleotides align to TRBD2. Trimming at V came to 3 bases and at J to 5 bases, leaving 7 bases not matched to a gene. CDR3 size: 15 residues. Germline V gives CDR1 SGHNT, CDR2 YYREEE (reference sequence).

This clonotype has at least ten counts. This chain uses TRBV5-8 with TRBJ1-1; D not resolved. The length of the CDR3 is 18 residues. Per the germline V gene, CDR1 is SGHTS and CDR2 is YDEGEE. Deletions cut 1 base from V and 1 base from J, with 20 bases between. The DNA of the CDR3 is TGTGCCAGCAGCTTGTTGCTCACCATGGGCACCTGGAACACTGAAGCTTTCTTT. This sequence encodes CASSLLLTMGTWNTEAFF.

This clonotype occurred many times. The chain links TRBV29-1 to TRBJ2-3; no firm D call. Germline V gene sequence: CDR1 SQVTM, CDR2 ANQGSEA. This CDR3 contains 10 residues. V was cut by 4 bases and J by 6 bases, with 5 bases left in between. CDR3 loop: CSVVWDTQYF. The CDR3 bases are TGCAGCGTTGTATGGGATACGCAGTATTTT.

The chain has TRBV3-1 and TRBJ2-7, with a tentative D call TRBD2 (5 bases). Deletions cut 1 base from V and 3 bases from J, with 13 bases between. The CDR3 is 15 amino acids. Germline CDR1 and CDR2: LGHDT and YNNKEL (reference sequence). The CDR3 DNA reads TGTGCCAGCAGCCAAGTCCGAGGGCGCGGCTACGAGCAGTACTTC. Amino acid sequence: CASSQVRGRGYEQYF.